This T cell receptor beta chain was obtained from a study of graft-versus-host responses after intestinal transplantation. CDR3 length: 14 residues. CDR1 and CDR2 from the germline V gene are SQVTM and ANQGSEA. Trimming stripped 0 bases from V and 2 bases from J, with 11 bases between. The data were produced by immunoSEQ multiplex PCR, yet TCRdb's version contains in-frame clones alone and is incomplete. The table has tens of thousands of clones, under 95% seen once. This chain links TRBV29-1 with TRBJ2-7; possibly TRBD1 for D (6 bases). The input for sequencing was PBMCs, taken approximately 320 days after intestinal transplant. The TCR was taken from a human patient who received an intestinal transplant, so some T cells may come from the graft donor. Written as DNA, the CDR3 is TGCAGCGTTGAAGATGACAGGCGCACCTACGAGCAGTACTTC. Translated, it gives CSVEDDRRTYEQYF.